This T cell receptor beta chain was found in a study of T-cell reconstitution after alpha-beta-depleted transplantation in children (dated by TCRdb to the mid-2010s). Notes on the research overall: T-cell immune reconstitution after TCRalphabeta/CD19-depleted allogeneic hematopoietic cell transplantation in children was quantitatively tracked in the study by means of TCR repertoire profiling. Study-level results and caveats: Over the following months the frequencies of hyperexpanded clones went down, and after one year T-cell counts and TCRbeta diversity were mostly credited to newly produced T cells. The apparently early alphabetaT-cell count recovery about two months after transplant was reportedly dependent on only several hundred rapidly expanded clones derived from non-depleted graft cells. In some patients, high TCRbeta diversity at day 60 was attributed to recipient T cells and intrathymic progenitors that had survived conditioning.

The label giving this sample's treatment or condition can be read as: allogeneic hematopoietic cell transplantation with graft depleted of TCRalphabeta T cells and CD19 B cells. Transplant recipients were children who received TCRalphabeta/CD19-depleted allogeneic hematopoietic cell grafts. The table lists this clonotype with many counts. The specificity of this receptor is unknown. No quality values exist for individual bases; no much larger clone is one base distant. Receptor libraries were prepared by PCR. The listed sequencing device is Illumina HiSeq 2500. TCR library preparation used molecular barcoding, with unique molecular identifiers applied to normalize quantification of the TCRbeta repertoire. In TCRdb, the public reads were trimmed at Q25 with fastp and aligned with MiXCR, with productive beta chains retained. Each CDR3 protein gets just one entry, which takes the most common genes and DNA from the rows behind it. The sample contains roughly 240,000 distinct CDR3 sequences, less than 9% of them found a single time. Roughly 5.8% of the sample is taken by the ten largest.

The TCR was taken from a male patient younger than 18 who had a stem cell transplant for acute lymphoblastic leukemia, so the T cells may come from the graft donor. Specimen: PBMCs, mostly from graft donor cells, collected 180 days after TCRalphabeta/CD19-depleted stem cell transplant.

The nucleotide sequence reads as follows: TGTGCCAGCAGCTCCTGGACAGGGACAGATACGCAGTATTTT. Its protein is CASSSWTGTDTQYF. The sequence links TRBV7-2 to TRBJ2-3, and 8 junctional nucleotides match TRBD1. The germline V end is reduced by 4 bases and the J end by 3 bases; junction bases left unmatched: 3. The CDR3 holds 14 amino acids from the cysteine to the phenylalanine. Only CDR3 DNA remains: 42 bases, in frame from the first base. Per the germline V gene, SGHTA is the CDR1 and FQGNSA is the CDR2.